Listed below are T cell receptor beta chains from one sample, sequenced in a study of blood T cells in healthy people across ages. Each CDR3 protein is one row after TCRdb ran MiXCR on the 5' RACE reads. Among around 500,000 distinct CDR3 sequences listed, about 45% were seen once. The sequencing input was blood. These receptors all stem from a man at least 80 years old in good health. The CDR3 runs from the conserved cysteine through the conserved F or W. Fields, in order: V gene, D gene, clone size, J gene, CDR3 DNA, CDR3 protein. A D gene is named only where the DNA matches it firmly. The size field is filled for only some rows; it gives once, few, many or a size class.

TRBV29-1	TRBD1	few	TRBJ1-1	TGCAGCGGATCAGACAGGGGATGGGCTGAAGCTTTCTTT	CSGSDRGWAEAFF
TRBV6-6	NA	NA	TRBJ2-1	TGTGCCAGCAGTTACTCGACTCGGGTCCAATACACTGAGCAGTTCTTC	CASSYSTRVQYTEQFF
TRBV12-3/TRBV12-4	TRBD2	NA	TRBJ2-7	TGTGCCAGCAGTTCAAGGACTAGCGGGTTGGACGAGCAGTACTTC	CASSSRTSGLDEQYF
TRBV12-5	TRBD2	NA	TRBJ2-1	TGTGCTAGTGGTGGGGGGGACTACAATGAGCAGTTCTTC	CASGGGDYNEQFF
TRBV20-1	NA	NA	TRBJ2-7	TGCAGTGCTACAGTCGGGCCGGCCTACGAGCAGTACTTC	CSATVGPAYEQYF
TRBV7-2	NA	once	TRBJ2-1	TGTGCCAGCAGCTTAGCGCTGGGACTCAACAATGAGCAGTTCTTC	CASSLALGLNNEQFF
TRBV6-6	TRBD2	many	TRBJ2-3	TGTGCCAGCAGTTACTCTGGACTAGCGGAGAACACAGATACGCAGTATTTT	CASSYSGLAENTDTQYF
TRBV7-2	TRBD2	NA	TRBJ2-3	TGTGCCAGCAGCTTCACGGCGGGCGGGAGATCAGATACGCAGTATTTT	CASSFTAGGRSDTQYF
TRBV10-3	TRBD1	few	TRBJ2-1	TGTGCCATCAGTGAAGGAGGGACAGGGCGACATGATGAGCAGTTCTTC	CAISEGGTGRHDEQFF
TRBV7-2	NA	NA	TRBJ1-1	TGTGCCAGCAGCCAAAGCCAAGGGATATATGAAGCTTTCTTT	CASSQSQGIYEAFF
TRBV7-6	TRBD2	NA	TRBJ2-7	TGTGCCGGCAGCGCTGGACTAGCGGGAGGGGCCTACGAGCAGTACTTC	CAGSAGLAGGAYEQYF
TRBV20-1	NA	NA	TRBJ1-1	TGCAGTGCTAGCAGGGGCCCCTCGAACACTGAAGCTTTCTTT	CSASRGPSNTEAFF
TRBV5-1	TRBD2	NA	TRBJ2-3	TGCGCCAGCAGCTTGGTCGTTAGCGGGAGCACAGATACGCAGTATTTT	CASSLVVSGSTDTQYF
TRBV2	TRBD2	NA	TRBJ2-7	TGTGCCAGCAGCGCCGGGACTACCTACGAGCAGTACTTC	CASSAGTTYEQYF
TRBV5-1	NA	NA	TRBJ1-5	TGCGCCAGCAGCCCTGGGACACCCAATCAGCCCCAGCATTTT	CASSPGTPNQPQHF
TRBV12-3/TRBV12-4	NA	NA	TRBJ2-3	TGTGCCAGCAAACCGAGACTAGGCACAGATACGCAGTATTTT	CASKPRLGTDTQYF
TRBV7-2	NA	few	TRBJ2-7	TGTGCCAGCGGGCGGGACTTTTCCTACGAGCAGTACTTC	CASGRDFSYEQYF
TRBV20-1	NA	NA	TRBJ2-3	TGCAGTGCTAGAGATTATGTCCTCACAGATACGCAGTATTTT	CSARDYVLTDTQYF
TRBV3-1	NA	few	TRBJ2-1	TGTGCCAGCAGCCGACAGGAAACAGAGGTCAATGAGCAGTTCTTC	CASSRQETEVNEQFF
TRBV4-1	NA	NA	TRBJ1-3	TGCGCCAGCAGCCAAGAGGGCGGAAACACCATATATTTT	CASSQEGGNTIYF
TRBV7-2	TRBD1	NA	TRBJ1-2	TGTGCCAGCAGCCTCGGGACAGGGGAAACCTATGGCTACACCTTC	CASSLGTGETYGYTF
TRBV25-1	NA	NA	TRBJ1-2	TGTGCCAGCAGTGAATTAAAAAAGGGGAGTGGCTACACCTTC	CASSELKKGSGYTF
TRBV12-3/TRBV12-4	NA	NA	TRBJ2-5	TGTGCCAGCAGTTTATTCCGGGGACGGGAGACCCAGTACTTC	CASSLFRGRETQYF
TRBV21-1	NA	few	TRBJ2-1	TGTGCCAGCAGCAAGGGCAGGGGACGCAAGGATGAGCAGTTCTTC	CASSKGRGRKDEQFF
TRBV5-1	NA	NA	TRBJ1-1	TGCGCCAGCACTCCCTCTCCGAACACTGAAGCTTTCTTT	CASTPSPNTEAFF
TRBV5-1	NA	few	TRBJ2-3	TGCGCCAGCAGCGCCTGGGACACAGGGATAGCAGATACGCAGTATTTT	CASSAWDTGIADTQYF
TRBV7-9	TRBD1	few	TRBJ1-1	TGTGCCAGCAGCTCAGGCGGCGGGACAGGGGGCTTCACTGAAGCTTTCTTT	CASSSGGGTGGFTEAFF
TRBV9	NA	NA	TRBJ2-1	TGTGCCAGCAGCGTAGCTGAAGTCTCCCCCAATAAGCAGTTCTTC	CASSVAEVSPNKQFF
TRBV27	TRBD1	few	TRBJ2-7	TGTGCCAGCAGTTTACGACAGGGGAAAGACGAGCAGTACTTC	CASSLRQGKDEQYF
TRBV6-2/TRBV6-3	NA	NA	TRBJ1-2	TGTGCCAGCAGTTATGGGACCTATGGCTACACCTTC	CASSYGTYGYTF
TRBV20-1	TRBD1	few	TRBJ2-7	TGCAGTGCTAGAGGAGTGGACAGGGTCGGCGAGCAGTACTTC	CSARGVDRVGEQYF
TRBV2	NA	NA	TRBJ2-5	TGTGCCAGCAGTCCGAGAGGGACCCAGTACTTC	CASSPRGTQYF
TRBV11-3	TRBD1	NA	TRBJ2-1	TGTGCCAGCAGCTCCCGGACAGGGGGCGGTGAGCAGTTCTTC	CASSSRTGGGEQFF
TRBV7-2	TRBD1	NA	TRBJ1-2	TGTGCCAGCAGCTTAGCGCCTGGGACAGAAACTTATGGCTACACCTTC	CASSLAPGTETYGYTF
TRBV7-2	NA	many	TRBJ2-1	TGTGCCAGCAGCTCAGACCAGGGATCCTACAATGAGCAGTTCTTC	CASSSDQGSYNEQFF
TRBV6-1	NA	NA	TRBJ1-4	TGTGCCAGCCTCAAGGGCGGCGAAAAACTGTTTTTT	CASLKGGEKLFF
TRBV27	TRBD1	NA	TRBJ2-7	TGTGCCAGCAAGGGACAGAGCCTCTACGAGCAGTACTTC	CASKGQSLYEQYF
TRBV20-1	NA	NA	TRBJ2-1	TGCAGTGCTAGAGATAGTACTAACTCCTACAATGAGCAGTTCTTC	CSARDSTNSYNEQFF
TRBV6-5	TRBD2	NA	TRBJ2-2	TGTGCCAGCAAAGGCGGGAGGGGAACCGGGGAGCTGTTTTTT	CASKGGRGTGELFF
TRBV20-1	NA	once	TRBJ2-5	TGCAGTGCGGACCGGGGGCTAGGGGAGACCCAGTACTTC	CSADRGLGETQYF
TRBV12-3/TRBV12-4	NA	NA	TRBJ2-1	TGTGCCAGCAGTTTAAGGGCGGAGCAGTTCTTC	CASSLRAEQFF
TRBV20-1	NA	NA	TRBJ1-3	TGCAGTGCTTCCTCCTCTGGAAACACCATATATTTT	CSASSSGNTIYF
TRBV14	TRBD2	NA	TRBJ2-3	TGTGCCAGCAGCCGATGGGGCATAGCGGGGGGCACAGATACGCAGTATTTT	CASSRWGIAGGTDTQYF
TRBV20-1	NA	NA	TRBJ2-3	TGCAGTGCTACCGTAGGCACAGATACGCAGTATTTT	CSATVGTDTQYF
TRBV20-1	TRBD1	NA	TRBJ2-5	TGCAGTGCTCCTGGGACAGACCAAGAGACCCAGTACTTC	CSAPGTDQETQYF
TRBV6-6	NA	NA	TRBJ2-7	TGTGCCATCAGTTCCCCCAACTACGAGCAGTACTTC	CAISSPNYEQYF
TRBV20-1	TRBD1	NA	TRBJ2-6	TGCAGTGCGCATCCGGGACAGGGGGCGTCTGGGGCCAACGTCCTGACTTTC	CSAHPGQGASGANVLTF
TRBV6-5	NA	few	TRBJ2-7	TGTGCCAGCAGTTACTCTTTAGGGCTCTCCTACGAGCAGTACTTC	CASSYSLGLSYEQYF
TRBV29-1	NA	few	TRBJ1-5	TGCAGCGCTCTGACACCGGGGGATCAGCCCCAGCATTTT	CSALTPGDQPQHF
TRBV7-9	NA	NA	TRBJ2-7	TGTGCCACGCAAGGAGACTTCTACGAGCAGTACTTC	CATQGDFYEQYF
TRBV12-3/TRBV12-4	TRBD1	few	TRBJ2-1	TGTGCCAGCAGTTTGGGGACAGGGGGGCGACTAGTCAATGAGCAGTTCTTC	CASSLGTGGRLVNEQFF
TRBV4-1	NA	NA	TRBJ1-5	TGCGCCAGCAGGGACAATCGGCCCCAGCATTTT	CASRDNRPQHF
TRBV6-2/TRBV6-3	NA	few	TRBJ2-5	TGTGCCAGCAGCACAGGGATTTTGAAGACCCAGTACTTC	CASSTGILKTQYF